This T cell receptor (beta chain) was sequenced for a study of early T cells in non-severe SARS-CoV-2 infection. Germline V CDR1 and CDR2: MNHEY, SVGAGI. The J segment lost 2 bases and the V segment lost 4 bases, leaving 5 bases of the junction unmatched. The CDR3 runs to 15 residues. This clonotype has at least ten counts. TCRdb itself ran the 5' RACE reads through MiXCR, one entry per CDR3 protein. The sample has about 63,000 distinct CDR3 sequences, 13% seen once; the top ten hold roughly 4.7%. The sequencing sample was made of whole blood. This receptor was identified in an adult who was a healthcare worker with PCR-confirmed SARS-CoV-2 infection or an uninfected control (not recorded which). The rearrangement links TRBV6-5 to TRBJ2-7; 10 bases fit TRBD1. CDR3 bases: TGTGCCAGCAGTTCCGGGACAGGGGTGGCCTACGAGCAGTACTTC. Amino acids: CASSSGTGVAYEQYF.